Below are 28 T cell receptor beta chains sequenced from a single sample in a study of Ad26.COV2.S vaccination and SARS-CoV-2 variants. Treatment given: over 15 received Ad26.COV2.S at low or high dose, single or two shots; 5 received placebo; per-sample allocation not given. Repertoires come from day 63 after the first vaccine or placebo injection. Here immunoSEQ multiplex PCR was the method, and the copy in TCRdb shows in-frame clones only, minus some. Of some 450,000 clones in the sample, 90% are singletons; the top ten hold approximately 4.5%. The sample was peripheral blood, taken in a trial of Ad26.COV2.S vaccine versus placebo. These receptors came from a person between 18 and 65 years old who received the Ad26.COV2.S COVID-19 vaccine or a placebo.

J is TRBJ1-4 and V is TRBV9; the D gene is possibly TRBD1 (5 bases). The length of the CDR3 is 15 residues. Looked up from germline, CDR1 is SGDLS and CDR2 is YYNGEE. The V end was cut by 4 bases, the J end by 2 bases, with 12 bases between. CDR3 sequence (DNA): TGTGCCAGCAGCTTTCAGGGAACGACTAATGAAAAACTGTTTTTT. It yields the protein CASSFQGTTNEKLFF.

The chain links TRBV6-6 to TRBJ2-7; TRBD1 matches at 9 bases. CDR1 and CDR2 (germline): MNHNY, SVGAGI (reference sequence). With V trimmed by 6 bases and J by 4 bases, 4 bases remained unmatched. CDR3 length: 13 amino acids. The chain's CDR3 is CASSRTGVYEQYF. CDR3 DNA: TGTGCCAGCAGCCGGACAGGGGTGTACGAGCAGTACTTC.

The CDR3 spells CASSWNGPGDEQYF. In DNA, the CDR3 is TGTGCCAGCAGTTGGAACGGTCCCGGGGACGAGCAGTACTTC. The chain has TRBV2 and TRBJ2-7; a possible D gene is TRBD2 (5 bases). CDR3 length: 14 residues. V lost 5 bases and J lost 5, with 16 bases in between. CDR1 is SNHLY and CDR2 is FYNNEI in the germline V gene.

The rearrangement links TRBV19 to TRBJ2-2; TRBD1 matches at 9 bases. Germline CDR1 and CDR2: LNHDA and SQIVND (reference sequence). The CDR3 runs to 16 residues. Losses at the gene ends were 6 bases for V and 5 bases for J; bases not matched to a gene: 10. The CDR3 reads CASSPPGQGATGELFF. The DNA for the CDR3 is TGTGCCAGTAGCCCCCCGGGACAGGGAGCGACCGGGGAGCTGTTTTTT.

There are a few counts of this clone. The rearrangement links TRBV7-6 to TRBJ1-4; D may be TRBD1 (6 bases). V lost 5 bases and J 4 bases, leaving 14 bases between the germline ends. Per the germline V gene, CDR1 is SGHVS and CDR2 is FNYEAQ. CDR3 length: 15 residues. For the CDR3, the DNA is TGTGCCAGCAGCGAATCAGGGGCTGTTAATGAAAAACTGTTTTTT. Protein: CASSESGAVNEKLFF. The full variable domain, completed using reference TRBV7-6 and TRBJ1-4, is GAGVSQSPRYKVTKRGQDVALRCDPISGHVSLYWYRQALGQGPEFLTYFNYEAQQDKSGLPNDRFSAERPEGSISTLTIQRTEQRDSAMYRCASSESGAVNEKLFFGSGTQLSVL.

The DNA of the CDR3 is TGTGCCAGCTCACGGACCTCGGGACAGGCGAACACTGAAGCTTTCTTT. It specifies CASSRTSGQANTEAFF. V is TRBV18 and J is TRBJ1-1, with TRBD1 matching 8 bases. From germline, CDR1 is KGHSH and CDR2 LQKENI. Germline trimming cut 4 bases from V and 1 base from J; bases unmatched to any gene: 8. There are 16 residues in the CDR3.

V and J are TRBV2 and TRBJ1-4, with 9 nucleotides matching TRBD1. The CDR3 has 15 amino acids. Germline trimming cut 1 base from V and 5 bases from J; bases unmatched to any gene: 2. The germline V gene has CDR1 SNHLY and CDR2 FYNNEI. The CDR3 nucleotides read TGTGCCAGCAGTGAAGTCGGGACAGGGAATGAAAAACTGTTTTTT. Translated, it gives CASSEVGTGNEKLFF.

The chain has TRBV7-6 and TRBJ2-2; 11 bases agree with TRBD2. Per the germline V gene, CDR1 is SGHVS and CDR2 is FNYEAQ. The trim removed 2 bases at V and 2 bases at J, leaving 4 bases unmatched. The CDR3 loop spans 17 amino acids. CDR3: CASSLWGTSGNTGELFF. The CDR3 DNA is TGTGCCAGCAGCTTATGGGGGACTAGCGGCAACACCGGGGAGCTGTTTTTT. The full variable domain, in which reference TRBV7-6 and TRBJ2-2 provide the parts outside the CDR3, is GAGVSQSPRYKVTKRGQDVALRCDPISGHVSLYWYRQALGQGPEFLTYFNYEAQQDKSGLPNDRFSAERPEGSISTLTIQRTEQRDSAMYRCASSLWGTSGNTGELFFGEGSRLTVL.

The chain employs TRBV2 and TRBJ2-5; no firm D call. V dropped 7 bases and J dropped 1 base, with 10 bases sitting between them. The CDR3 is 13 amino acids. In germline, CDR1 is SNHLY, CDR2 FYNNEI. CDR3 nucleotide sequence: TGTGCCAGCATTCGAGAATTCCAAGAGACCCAGTACTTC. It encodes CASIREFQETQYF.

The chain links TRBV11-2 to TRBJ2-7; TRBD1 agrees at 7 bases. Germline CDR1 and CDR2: SGHAT and FQNNGV. The V and J ends lost 5 bases and 2 bases, in that order; junction bases with no gene match: 15. The CDR3 contains 17 residues. In DNA, the CDR3 is TGTGCCAGCAGCCAACGACAGGGCGGACGAGAGCCCTACGAGCAGTACTTC. This codes for CASSQRQGGREPYEQYF. Combining the CDR3 with reference TRBV11-2 and TRBJ2-7 gives the whole variable domain EAGVAQSPRYKIIEKRQSVAFWCNPISGHATLYWYQQILGQGPKLLIQFQNNGVVDDSQLPKDRFSAERLKGVDSTLKIQPAKLEDSAVYLCASSQRQGGREPYEQYFGPGTRLTVT.

The chain couples TRBV7-3 to TRBJ2-1; D is possibly TRBD2 (7 bases). The V gene's germline CDR1 is SGHTA and CDR2 FQGTGA. This CDR3 comprises 14 residues. The germline V and J ends were trimmed by 3 bases and 7 bases, with 13 bases remaining between them. CDR3 in DNA: TGTGCCAGCAGCTTCTCAGGGAGGGGGAATGAGCAGTTCTTC. This gives the protein CASSFSGRGNEQFF. Full variable domain (outside the CDR3, taken from reference TRBV7-3 and TRBJ2-1): GAGVSQTPSNKVTEKGKYVELRCDPISGHTALYWYRQSLGQGPEFLIYFQGTGAADDSGLPNDRFFAVRPEGSVSTLKIQRTERGDSAVYLCASSFSGRGNEQFFGPGTRLTVL.

The chain recombines TRBV28 with TRBJ2-1, with 12 bases identical to TRBD2. V shed 5 bases, J shed 4 bases, and the junction held 3 bases outside the gene matches. Per the germline V gene, CDR1 is MDHEN and CDR2 is SYDVKM. CDR3 length: 15 amino acids. CDR3 loop: CASSRGLAGYNEQFF. The CDR3 coding sequence is TGTGCCAGCAGTCGAGGACTAGCGGGGTACAATGAGCAGTTCTTC.

The CDR3 here is CSVGTGGGELFF. CDR3 in DNA: TGCAGCGTTGGGACAGGGGGCGGGGAGCTGTTTTTT. V gene TRBV29-1 combines with J gene TRBJ2-2; 10 bases agree with TRBD1. Germline CDR1 reads SQVTM; CDR2 reads ANQGSEA. The CDR3 sequence is 12 residues long. The V and J ends lost 4 bases and 7 bases, in that order; junction bases with no gene match: 0.

This clone was detected a few times. The chain recombines TRBV28 with TRBJ1-5; 10 bases are shared with TRBD1. Germline values: CDR1 MDHEN, CDR2 SYDVKM. V was clipped by 4 bases and J by 6 bases; unmatched bases: 6. The CDR3 length is 15 residues. CDR3 nucleotide sequence: TGTGCCAGCAGTTACTCGACAGGGGGCGGTCAGCCCCAGCATTTT. It codes for CASSYSTGGGQPQHF.

The V and J genes are TRBV7-9 and TRBJ2-5; D might be TRBD2 (5 bases). The V gene lost 3 bases and the J gene lost 2 bases, with 16 bases spanning the gap. CDR1 is SEHNR, CDR2 FQNEAQ, per germline (reference sequence). This CDR3 is 16 amino acids long. The CDR3 here is CASSFESGLYQETQYF. CDR3 bases: TGTGCCAGCAGCTTTGAGTCCGGACTGTATCAAGAGACCCAGTACTTC.

Comment on this clone: The sample contains more than one DNA sequence encoding this CDR3. The CDR3 nucleotides are TGTGCCAGCAGCTTAGCTTCAGGTCAAGAGACCCAGTACTTC. Residues: CASSLASGQETQYF. The rearrangement uses TRBV7-2 and TRBJ2-5, with no clear D. CDR1 and CDR2 (germline): SGHTA, FQGNSA. The V gene lost 0 bases and the J gene lost 2 bases, with 7 bases spanning the gap. This CDR3 is 14 amino acids long.

This rearrangement joins TRBV28 to TRBJ2-7, with TRBD1 matching 7 bases. CDR3 length: 14 residues. Germline values: CDR1 MDHEN, CDR2 SYDVKM. The J segment lost 5 bases and the V segment lost 2 bases, leaving 6 bases of the junction unmatched. The CDR3 nucleotides are TGTGCCAGCAGTTTAGTAGACAGGGTCAACGAGCAGTACTTC. Protein sequence: CASSLVDRVNEQYF.

The chain joins TRBV12-3 or TRBV12-4 to TRBJ2-4; no reliable D call. This CDR3 is 11 amino acids long. The V end was cut by 8 bases, the J end by 10 bases, with 12 bases between. For the CDR3, the DNA is TGTGCCAGCGGACCGAGGACGATTCAGTACTTC. It specifies CASGPRTIQYF.

This clone was recorded once. V and J are TRBV7-8 and TRBJ2-5; D is perhaps TRBD1 or TRBD2 (6 bases each). V lost 3 bases and J lost 5, with 16 bases in between. CDR3 size: 15 residues. Germline CDR1 SGHVS, CDR2 FQNEAQ. The CDR3 DNA follows: TGTGCCAGCAGCTTCGGCAGGGGAGGTTGGGAGACCCAGTACTTC. It is translated as CASSFGRGGWETQYF.

This clone came up a few times. V and J are TRBV27 and TRBJ1-6; 8 nucleotides align to TRBD1. Germline assignment: CDR1 MNHEY and CDR2 SMNVEV (reference sequence). The CDR3 totals 15 residues. With 5 bases clipped from V and 5 bases from J, the junction kept 5 bases outside the gene matches. DNA for the CDR3: TGTGCCAGCAGTCGTCGACAGGGGAATAATTCACCCCTCCACTTT. Translation: CASSRRQGNNSPLHF.

The V gene is TRBV25-1, the J gene TRBJ1-3; 8 bases align to TRBD1. This CDR3 spans 16 amino acids. Germline V gives CDR1 MGHDK, CDR2 SYGVNS. V lost 1 base and J lost 0; bases outside the gene matches: 2. The CDR3 protein is CASSELGQDSGNTIYF. CDR3 nucleotides: TGTGCCAGCAGTGAATTGGGACAGGACTCTGGAAACACCATATATTTT.

The chain joins TRBV24-1 to TRBJ2-7; a possible D gene is TRBD1 (6 bases). V lost 5 bases to trimming and J lost 2 bases, with 9 bases between them. Germline CDR1 and CDR2: KGHDR and SFDVKD. The CDR3 contains 13 residues. Here the CDR3 DNA reads TGTGCCACCAGTGCTCAGGGGCCCTACGAGCAGTACTTC. The encoded protein is CATSAQGPYEQYF.

This clone was seen a few times. One base away lies a much larger clone, so this may be a sequencing read error. The J gene is TRBJ1-5, the V gene TRBV6-1; D unclear. The V gene's germline CDR1 is MNHNS and CDR2 SASEGT. The V gene lost 3 bases and the J gene lost 0 bases, with 3 bases spanning the gap. The CDR3 contains 13 residues. The CDR3 coding sequence is TGTGCCAGCAGTGAGGGTAGCAATCAGCCCCAGCATTTT. This encodes CASSEGSNQPQHF.

This chain uses TRBV11-3 with TRBJ2-5; D is tentatively TRBD1 or TRBD2 (5 bases each). Trimming took 3 bases from V and 5 from J, leaving 19 bases between them. The V gene's germline CDR1 is SGHNT and CDR2 YENEEA. The CDR3 runs to 16 residues. CDR3 bases: TGTGCCAGCAGCTTGGGCGTCGTAAGGGGAGAGGAGACCCAGTACTTC. Protein product: CASSLGVVRGEETQYF. The full variable domain, its missing parts supplied by reference TRBV11-3 and TRBJ2-5, is EAGVVQSPRYKIIEKKQPVAFWCNPISGHNTLYWYLQNLGQGPELLIRYENEEAVDDSQLPKDRFSAERLKGVDSTLKIQPAELGDSAVYLCASSLGVVRGEETQYFGPGTRLLVL.

The chain joins TRBV24-1 to TRBJ2-5, with 9 bases fitting TRBD1. The V gene's germline CDR1 is KGHDR and CDR2 SFDVKD. V gave up 4 bases and J gave up 5 bases; unmatched junction bases: 28. There are 22 residues in the CDR3. The CDR3 loop reads CATSDPGQGMRERALAGETQYF. CDR3 bases: TGTGCCACCAGTGACCCGGGACAGGGAATGCGAGAGCGGGCACTCGCGGGGGAGACCCAGTACTTC.

The chain links TRBV3-1 (or the pseudogene TRBV3-2) to TRBJ1-5, with TRBD1 matching 7 bases. The CDR3 is made up of 14 amino acids. CDR1 is LGHDT, CDR2 YNNKEL, per germline (reference sequence). The V and J ends lost 4 bases and 7 bases, in that order; junction bases with no gene match: 7. The CDR3 loop is CASSPQGRRQPQHF. The CDR3 nucleotides read TGTGCCAGCAGCCCACAGGGGCGTAGGCAGCCCCAGCATTTT.

This sequence joins TRBV30 and TRBJ2-7; TRBD1 matches 7 bases. The germline V gene encodes CDR1 GTSNPN and CDR2 SVGIG (reference sequence). This CDR3 spans 16 amino acids. J lost 1 base, V lost 0 bases, and 9 bases had no gene match. CDR3 coding DNA: TGTGCCTGGAGTGTATTAGGGGGCGGCTATTCCTACGAGCAGTACTTC. Protein product: CAWSVLGGGYSYEQYF.

The chain is built from TRBV7-9 and TRBJ2-1; TRBD2 aligns across 9 bases. The trim removed 3 bases at V and 4 bases at J, leaving 10 bases unmatched. Germline V gives CDR1 SEHNR, CDR2 FQNEAQ (reference sequence). This CDR3 region has 17 residues. The CDR3 region is CASSFERLAETYNEQFF. CDR3 sequence (DNA): TGTGCCAGCAGCTTCGAGAGACTAGCGGAGACGTACAATGAGCAGTTCTTC.